Presented here are 18 T cell receptor beta chains from one specimen sequenced in a study of T-cell memory formation after mild COVID-19. TCRdb used MiXCR to reprocess the 5' RACE reads, holding one entry per CDR3 protein. The repertoire has over 500,000 distinct CDR3 sequences, roughly 17% of them found once; the top ten carry roughly 8.2%. Sequencing input: PBMCs or a T cell subset sorted from them (not recorded which). The receptors stem from an adult woman who had mild COVID-19 (a few samples of this study predate the infection). Cell type and time point are not known.

V and J are TRBV20-1 and TRBJ2-3; TRBD1 or TRBD2 may be the D gene (5 bases each). V gave up 6 bases and J gave up 6 bases, with 25 bases separating them. CDR1 is DFQATT, CDR2 SNEGSKA, per germline (reference sequence). The CDR3 runs 16 residues. This chain's CDR3 is CSALPPQVTRADTQYF. The CDR3 DNA reads as TGCAGTGCCCTCCCCCCACAGGTGACGAGGGCGGATACGCAGTATTTT.

This clonotype was counted many times. The chain links TRBV5-6 to TRBJ2-1; the D is unclear. V was shortened by 4 bases and J by 3 bases, with 14 bases between the two germline ends. CDR1 is SGHDT, CDR2 YYEEEE, per germline. The CDR3 has 15 residues. The CDR3 bases are TGTGCCAGCAGCCCACCCCTGAGCCTCTACAATGAGCAGTTCTTC. Its protein product is CASSPPLSLYNEQFF.

This clonotype appeared once. The J gene is TRBJ2-7, the V gene TRBV16, with 11 bases fitting TRBD1. Germline values: CDR1 KGHSY, CDR2 FQNENV. CDR3 size: 15 residues. V lost 1 base and J lost 6; bases outside the gene matches: 5. This CDR3 is CASSQWGTGGSEQYF. CDR3 bases: TGTGCCAGCAGCCAATGGGGGACAGGGGGTTCCGAGCAGTACTTC.

This clonotype showed up just a few times. This rearrangement joins TRBV5-1 to TRBJ2-7; weak D call: TRBD1 (5 bases). Germline values: CDR1 SGHRS, CDR2 YFSETQ. The V and J ends lost 0 bases and 6 bases respectively, with 10 bases between them. The CDR3 totals 13 residues. CDR3 protein: CASSLDRPLEQYF. The CDR3 DNA follows: TGCGCCAGCAGCTTGGACAGGCCCCTCGAGCAGTACTTC.

This clonotype has a handful of counts. The V and J genes are TRBV6-6 and TRBJ1-5; TRBD1 matches 9 bases. The J segment lost 7 bases and the V segment lost 9 bases, leaving 13 bases of the junction unmatched. The CDR3 sequence is 15 residues long. Germline CDR1 and CDR2: MNHNY and SVGAGI (reference sequence). The CDR3 nucleotides read TGTGCCAGTTCGGGGGGGACAGGGATGAAACAGCCCCAGCATTTT. It translates to CASSGGTGMKQPQHF.

V usage is TRBV19 and J usage is TRBJ2-1, with a possible D match to TRBD1 (6 bases). Trimming left V 10 bases short and J 0 bases short, with 13 bases between. Germline CDR1 is LNHDA and CDR2 is SQIVND (reference sequence). The CDR3 totals 14 residues. CDR3 nucleotides: TGTGCCATCTCAGACAGGAACTCCTACAATGAGCAGTTCTTC. This translates into CAISDRNSYNEQFF.

The V gene is TRBV20-1, the J gene TRBJ2-7; TRBD2 might be the D (5 bases). V shed 6 bases and J shed 0 bases, with 15 bases lying between them. The germline V gene has CDR1 DFQATT and CDR2 SNEGSKA (reference sequence). This CDR3 has 14 amino acids. Here the CDR3 reads CSAEPDGNSYEQYF. CDR3 nucleotides: TGCAGTGCCGAGCCGGACGGGAACTCCTACGAGCAGTACTTC.

The chain has TRBV30 and TRBJ1-4; D gene unclear. The ends were cut back, 0 bases at V and 7 bases at J, with 12 bases in the middle. The germline V gene has CDR1 GTSNPN and CDR2 SVGIG (reference sequence). This CDR3 comprises 14 residues. The DNA for the CDR3 is TGTGCCTGGAGTGTCGCCTCTTGGGGTGAAAAACTGTTTTTT. Its protein is CAWSVASWGEKLFF.

This clonotype showed up many times. The chain recombines TRBV10-3 with TRBJ2-7; 9 bases agree with TRBD1. The CDR3 sequence is 12 residues long. Trimming cost V 8 bases and J 2 bases; bases outside gene matches: 1. CDR1 and CDR2 from the germline V gene are ENHRY and SYGVKD. The DNA for the CDR3 is TGTGCCATCGGGACAGGGACCTACGAGCAGTACTTC. Its translation is CAIGTGTYEQYF.

This clonotype was counted ten times or more. This chain uses TRBV5-4 with TRBJ2-3; perhaps TRBD1 as D (6 bases). The V and J ends lost 3 bases and 5 bases respectively, with 10 bases between them. Germline V lookup: CDR1 SGHNT, CDR2 YYREEE (reference sequence). This CDR3 is 13 amino acids long. The chain's CDR3 is CASSSGVGDTQYF. The CDR3, as DNA: TGTGCCAGCAGCTCAGGGGTGGGAGATACGCAGTATTTT.

This clonotype has only a few counts. The rearrangement uses TRBV7-3 and TRBJ2-1, with 7 bases lining up with TRBD2. This CDR3 is built from 18 residues. Trimming took 3 bases from V and 4 from J; bases not matched to a gene: 15. Germline values: CDR1 SGHTA, CDR2 FQGTGA. This chain's CDR3 is CASSLGPGAGVGYNEQFF. The CDR3 nucleotides are TGTGCCAGCAGCTTGGGTCCCGGGGCGGGAGTAGGATACAATGAGCAGTTCTTC.

The chain employs TRBV11-3 and TRBJ2-3, with 11 nucleotides matching TRBD2. V trimming: 5 bases; J trimming: 2 bases; junction bases outside the gene matches: 18. The length of the CDR3 is 20 residues. Germline V gene lookup returns CDR1 SGHNT and CDR2 YENEEA. This CDR3 reads CASSPKVGLAANPHTDTQYF. The CDR3 region has the DNA TGTGCCAGCAGCCCGAAGGTGGGACTAGCGGCAAACCCCCACACAGATACGCAGTATTTT.

This clonotype appeared many times. The CDR3 nucleotides are TGCGCCAGCAGCTTGGCCGGGACTAGCGGGAGTCTAGAGACCCAGTACTTC. Encoded protein: CASSLAGTSGSLETQYF. The rearrangement uses TRBV5-1 and TRBJ2-5, with 14 bases lining up with TRBD2. Germline CDR1 and CDR2: SGHRS and YFSETQ. Trimming cost V 0 bases and J 4 bases; bases outside gene matches: 5. CDR3 length equals 17 residues. The entire variable domain, with the rest obtained from reference TRBV5-1 and TRBJ2-5, is as follows: KAGVTQTPRYLIKTRGQQVTLSCSPISGHRSVSWYQQTPGQGLQFLFEYFSETQRNKGNFPGRFSGRQFSNSRSEMNVSTLELGDSALYLCASSLAGTSGSLETQYFGPGTRLLVL.

This clonotype was observed a few times. The rearrangement uses TRBV5-1 and TRBJ2-1, with 7 bases lining up with TRBD1. V was pared by 1 base and J by 6 bases, with 1 base of the junction left unmatched. The CDR3 sequence is 13 residues long. CDR1 and CDR2 from the germline V gene are SGHRS and YFSETQ. In DNA, the CDR3 is TGCGCCAGCAGCTTGCGGGACAGCAATGAGCAGTTCTTC. Amino acid sequence: CASSLRDSNEQFF.

This clonotype showed up just a few times. The chain uses TRBV12-3 or TRBV12-4 and TRBJ1-2; D is perhaps TRBD1 (6 bases). The CDR3 contains 15 residues. V lost 5 bases and J lost 4, with 17 bases in between. In nucleotides, the CDR3 is TGTGCCAGCAGTCCAATGGGGGGGACAAGCTATGGCTACACCTTC. This gives the protein CASSPMGGTSYGYTF.

The chain links TRBV12-3 or TRBV12-4 to TRBJ1-5; D is unclear. There are 13 residues in the CDR3. V lost 5 bases to trimming and J lost 4 bases, with 9 bases between them. The DNA for the CDR3 is TGTGCCAGCAGTAAGGTGTCGAATCAGCCCCAGCATTTT. Protein product: CASSKVSNQPQHF.

The rearrangement joins TRBV12-3 or TRBV12-4 to TRBJ2-7; D gene uncertain. The CDR3 has 13 residues. The germline V and J ends were trimmed by 0 bases and 13 bases, with 16 bases remaining between them. The CDR3: CASSLARWVPIYF. CDR3 in DNA: TGTGCCAGCAGTTTAGCTAGGTGGGTTCCCATCTACTTC.

The V and J genes are TRBV6-5 and TRBJ2-3, with TRBD2 as a possible D gene (6 bases). This CDR3 comprises 14 residues. Per the germline V gene, CDR1 is MNHEY and CDR2 is SVGAGI. The germline V and J ends were trimmed by 3 bases and 6 bases, with 13 bases remaining between them. The CDR3 reads CASSYSGRRDTQYF. The CDR3 DNA follows: TGTGCCAGCAGTTATAGCGGAAGGCGGGATACGCAGTATTTT.